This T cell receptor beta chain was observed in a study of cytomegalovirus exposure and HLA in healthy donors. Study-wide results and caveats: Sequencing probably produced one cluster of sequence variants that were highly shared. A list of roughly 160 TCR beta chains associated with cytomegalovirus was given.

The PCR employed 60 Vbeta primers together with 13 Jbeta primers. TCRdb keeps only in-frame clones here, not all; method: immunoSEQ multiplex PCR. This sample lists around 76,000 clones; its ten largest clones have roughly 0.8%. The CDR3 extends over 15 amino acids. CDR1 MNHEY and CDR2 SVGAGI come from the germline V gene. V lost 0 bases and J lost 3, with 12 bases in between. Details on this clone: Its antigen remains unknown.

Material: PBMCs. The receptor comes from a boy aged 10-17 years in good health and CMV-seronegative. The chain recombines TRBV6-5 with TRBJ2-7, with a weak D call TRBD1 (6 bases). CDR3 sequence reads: CASSYSYRADYEQYF. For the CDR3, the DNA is TGTGCCAGCAGTTACTCGTACAGGGCGGACTACGAGCAGTACTTC.